This T cell receptor (beta chain) stems from a study of T cell changes during pregnancy in multiple sclerosis. V dropped 5 bases and J dropped 1 base, with 17 bases sitting between them. Per the germline V gene, CDR1 is MNHEY and CDR2 is SMNVEV (reference sequence). The CDR3 length is 16 residues. This table comes from immunoSEQ multiplex PCR, and its TCRdb copy is limited to in-frame clones, with some not included. This sample has around 70,000 clones, with roughly 92% found just once. This TCR came from a female donor with multiple sclerosis, enrolled in a pregnancy study. J is TRBJ1-2 and V is TRBV27; D possibly corresponds to TRBD1 (5 bases). The sample consisted of peripheral blood, taken in the second trimester of pregnancy. DNA of the CDR3: TGTGCCAGCAGTCTCAGGGTGGGCTCGTTTAACTATGGCTACACCTTC. Translated: CASSLRVGSFNYGYTF.